The 30 T cell receptor beta chains below come from one sample, sequenced in a study of OX40 agonist ivuxolimab in advanced cancers. The protocol was immunoSEQ multiplex PCR, while the TCRdb copy is restricted to in-frame clones and leaves out a portion. This table has tens of thousands of clones, around 90% appearing once. Sequencing used CD4+ or CD8+ T cells sorted from blood, obtained in a trial of the OX40 agonist ivuxolimab. All receptors come from an adult with an advanced solid tumor such as melanoma, head and neck, liver or kidney cancer.

The chain combines TRBV4-2 with TRBJ1-2; D remains unclear. Germline values: CDR1 LGHNA, CDR2 YNFKEQ. CDR3 length equals 14 residues. Trimming took off 0 bases at V and 5 bases at J, with 10 bases between the two ends. CDR3 nucleotide sequence: TGTGCCAGCAGCCAAGAAGGTGCGGGGTATGGCTACACCTTC. This codes for CASSQEGAGYGYTF.

The chain has TRBV6-5 and TRBJ2-7, with D perhaps being TRBD1 or TRBD2 (7 bases each). The germline V and J ends were trimmed by 6 bases and 2 bases, with 17 bases remaining between them. This CDR3 has 15 amino acids. Germline V lookup: CDR1 MNHEY, CDR2 SVGAGI. The CDR3 region is CASRIGTAGTYEQYF. As DNA, the CDR3 is TGTGCCAGCAGGATAGGGACAGCGGGGACCTACGAGCAGTACTTC.

This chain joins TRBV5-6 and TRBJ1-5, with TRBD1 identical over 10 bases. After removal of 1 base from V and 4 bases from J, the junction contained 5 bases not matched to a gene. Germline lookup yields CDR1 SGHDT and CDR2 YYEEEE. This CDR3 region has 16 residues. This CDR3 is CASSLPSGQGNQPQHF. Here the CDR3 DNA reads TGTGCCAGCAGCTTGCCCTCGGGACAGGGGAATCAGCCCCAGCATTTT. The variable domain in full, with the rest retrieved from reference TRBV5-6 and TRBJ1-5, is DAGVTQSPTHLIKTRGQQVTLRCSPKSGHDTVSWYQQALGQGPQFIFQYYEEEERQRGNFPDRFSGHQFPNYSSELNVNALLLGDSALYLCASSLPSGQGNQPQHFGDGTRLSIL.

The chain employs TRBV28 and TRBJ2-5; maybe TRBD1 (6 bases). Germline V gene sequence: CDR1 MDHEN, CDR2 SYDVKM. The CDR3 has 20 residues. V dropped 3 bases and J dropped 0 bases, with 26 bases sitting between them. CDR3 bases: TGTGCCAGCAGTTTCCCGTCCGACGGGTTTGGGGGCTCTAACCAAGAGACCCAGTACTTC. Residues: CASSFPSDGFGGSNQETQYF. Drawing the rest from reference TRBV28 and TRBJ2-5, the complete variable domain is DVKVTQSSRYLVKRTGEKVFLECVQDMDHENMFWYRQDPGLGLRLIYFSYDVKMKEKGDIPEGYSVSREKKERFSLILESASTNQTSMYLCASSFPSDGFGGSNQETQYFGPGTRLLVL.

The table lists this clone with many counts. The same CDR3 arises from other DNA sequences in this sample as well. The V gene is TRBV19, the J gene TRBJ1-3; D is uncertain. Germline V lookup: CDR1 LNHDA, CDR2 SQIVND (reference sequence). CDR3 length: 13 residues. The V end lost 3 bases, the J end lost 2 bases, and 5 bases lay between the germline ends. Written as DNA, the CDR3 is TGTGCCAGTAGTATCAGCGCTGGAAACACCATATATTTT. Translating gives CASSISAGNTIYF.

This sequence joins TRBV6-5 and TRBJ2-2; TRBD1 matches 8 bases. Germline V gene lookup returns CDR1 MNHEY and CDR2 SVGAGI. The CDR3 totals 13 residues. V gave up 8 bases and J gave up 7 bases; unmatched junction bases: 6. CDR3 loop: CASGPGGFGELFF. The CDR3 nucleotides read TGTGCCAGCGGACCAGGGGGCTTCGGGGAGCTGTTTTTT.

V gene TRBV6-5 combines with J gene TRBJ1-2, with a weak D call TRBD1 (5 bases). The germline CDR1 and CDR2 sequences are MNHEY and SVGAGI. This CDR3 contains 11 residues. V shed 7 bases and J shed 8 bases, with 11 bases lying between them. CDR3: CASKGREGYTF. Here the CDR3 DNA reads TGTGCCAGCAAAGGCAGGGAGGGCTACACCTTC.

The chain uses TRBV4-1 and TRBJ2-7, with 7 bases fitting TRBD2. The CDR3 totals 16 residues. V trimming: 0 bases; J trimming: 6 bases; junction bases outside the gene matches: 11. CDR1 and CDR2 from the germline V gene are MGHRA and YSYEKL. The CDR3 spells CASSQDWDPGGIEQYF. In DNA, the CDR3 is TGCGCCAGCAGCCAAGACTGGGATCCGGGGGGAATCGAGCAGTACTTC.

This rearrangement joins TRBV30 to TRBJ2-1, with TRBD1 identical over 7 bases. The CDR3 extends over 14 amino acids. The germline CDR1 and CDR2 sequences are GTSNPN and SVGIG (reference sequence). Germline trimming cut 0 bases from V and 7 bases from J; bases unmatched to any gene: 6. The CDR3 bases are TGTGCCTGGAGTGTAATATCGACAGGGAATGAGCAGTTCTTC. This codes for CAWSVISTGNEQFF.

The J gene is TRBJ1-2, the V gene TRBV13; 8 bases fit TRBD1. CDR1 is PRHDT, CDR2 FYEKMQ, per germline (reference sequence). CDR3 length: 15 amino acids. J gave up 5 bases and V 1 base, and 6 bases lay outside the gene matches. The CDR3, as DNA: TGTGCCAGCAGCTTAGCTCAGGGGGCTGGGTATGGCTACACCTTC. Protein: CASSLAQGAGYGYTF.

The chain employs TRBV29-1 and TRBJ2-1; 14 nucleotides match TRBD2. The CDR3 has 18 amino acids. The V gene end was trimmed by 3 bases and the J gene end by 8 bases; junction bases not matched to a gene: 15. Per the germline V gene, CDR1 is SQVTM and CDR2 is ANQGSEA. CDR3: CSVDAGLAGDFLRDEQFF. In DNA, the CDR3 is TGCAGCGTTGACGCGGGACTAGCGGGAGACTTCCTTAGAGATGAGCAGTTCTTC.

The V gene is TRBV5-1, the J gene TRBJ1-1, with D tentatively TRBD1 (5 bases). Trimming took 4 bases from V and 1 from J, leaving 11 bases between them. CDR1 is SGHRS and CDR2 is YFSETQ in the germline V gene. The length of the CDR3 is 14 residues. CDR3 nucleotide sequence: TGCGCCAGCAGCACCGGGACGGAGAACACTGAAGCTTTCTTT. The encoded protein is CASSTGTENTEAFF.

J is TRBJ1-5 and V is TRBV7-3; D might be TRBD1 (5 bases). CDR1 SGHTA and CDR2 FQGTGA come from the germline V gene. Trimming took off 4 bases at V and 7 bases at J, with 14 bases between the two ends. The CDR3 is 14 amino acids. CDR3 in amino acids: CASSSGASYQPQHF. CDR3 DNA: TGTGCCAGCAGCTCTGGGGCCTCTTACCAGCCCCAGCATTTT.

This clone was seen only a few times. V gene TRBV9 combines with J gene TRBJ2-7, with TRBD2 matching over 9 bases. After removal of 4 bases from V and 4 bases from J, the junction contained 12 bases not matched to a gene. The CDR3 consists of 16 residues. CDR1 and CDR2 from the germline V gene are SGDLS and YYNGEE. CDR3 nucleotides: TGTGCCAGCAGCCCTCACTCAGCGGGAGGTTCTTACGAGCAGTACTTC. The encoded protein is CASSPHSAGGSYEQYF.

In DNA form, the CDR3 reads TGTGCCAGCAGCGGGGACACCGGGGAGCTGTTTTTT. Encoded protein: CASSGDTGELFF. V is TRBV9 and J is TRBJ2-2; D is ambiguous. V shed 3 bases and J shed 3 bases, with 3 bases lying between them. Germline-derived CDR1 and CDR2 are SGDLS and YYNGEE. CDR3 length equals 12 residues.

The chain is built from TRBV25-1 and TRBJ1-6; D uncertain. The germline V gene has CDR1 MGHDK and CDR2 SYGVNS. The ends were cut back, 2 bases at V and 14 bases at J, with 16 bases in the middle. The CDR3 extends over 14 amino acids. CDR3 amino acids: CASSEAAGGATLHF. In nucleotides, the CDR3 is TGTGCCAGCAGTGAAGCGGCAGGAGGCGCCACCCTCCACTTT.

A single count supports this clone. The rearrangement links TRBV9 to TRBJ2-1; the D gene could be TRBD1 or TRBD2 (6 bases each). The ends were cut back, 0 bases at V and 2 bases at J, with 9 bases in the middle. This CDR3 has 15 amino acids. The V gene's germline CDR1 is SGDLS and CDR2 YYNGEE. The CDR3: CASSVEGGAYNEQFF. CDR3 bases: TGTGCCAGCAGCGTAGAGGGGGGCGCCTACAATGAGCAGTTCTTC. The full variable domain, its missing parts supplied by reference TRBV9 and TRBJ2-1, is DSGVTQTPKHLITATGQRVTLRCSPRSGDLSVYWYQQSLDQGLQFLIQYYNGEERAKGNILERFSAQQFPDLHSELNLSSLELGDSALYFCASSVEGGAYNEQFFGPGTRLTVL.

The V call is TRBV6-5, the J call TRBJ1-5, with unresolved D. CDR3 length equals 16 residues. V dropped 4 bases and J dropped 0 bases, with 13 bases sitting between them. Germline assignment: CDR1 MNHEY and CDR2 SVGAGI. This chain's CDR3 is CASSLGRTSSNQPQHF. CDR3 nucleotide sequence: TGTGCCAGCAGTTTAGGGAGGACGAGTAGCAATCAGCCCCAGCATTTT.

The chain employs TRBV7-6 and TRBJ2-2; maybe TRBD1 (6 bases). Trimming left V 1 base short and J 2 bases short, with 11 bases between. The CDR3 spans 16 residues. Germline V gives CDR1 SGHVS, CDR2 FNYEAQ. CDR3 sequence: CASSLGPGQNTGELFF. In nucleotides, the CDR3 is TGTGCCAGCAGCTTAGGGCCGGGACAAAACACCGGGGAGCTGTTTTTT.

The chain joins TRBV30 to TRBJ1-5; no definite D call. V was clipped by 2 bases and J by 1 base, with 18 bases between them. Germline V gives CDR1 GTSNPN, CDR2 SVGIG (reference sequence). The CDR3 has 17 amino acids. CDR3 DNA sequence: TGTGCCTGGAGTATAGGGATCACCCCCGGGAGCAATCAGCCCCAGCATTTT. Residues: CAWSIGITPGSNQPQHF. The full variable domain, completed using reference TRBV30 and TRBJ1-5, is SQTIHQWPATLVQPVGSPLSLECTVEGTSNPNLYWYRQAAGRGLQLLFYSVGIGQISSEVPQNLSASRPQDRQFILSSKKLLLSDSGFYLCAWSIGITPGSNQPQHFGDGTRLSIL.

The chain joins TRBV6-1 to TRBJ1-1, with TRBD1 identical over 7 bases. V shed 5 bases and J 8 bases; nucleotides not matched to a gene: 2. Germline V gene lookup returns CDR1 MNHNS and CDR2 SASEGT. This CDR3 spans 11 amino acids. The CDR3 nucleotides read TGTGCCAGCAGTCGACAGGGAGAAGCTTTCTTT. Amino acids: CASSRQGEAFF.

The V gene is TRBV6-6, the J gene TRBJ2-1, with 10 bases matching TRBD2. After removal of 5 bases from V and 0 bases from J, the junction contained 4 bases not matched to a gene. Germline assignment: CDR1 MNHNY and CDR2 SVGAGI (reference sequence). There are 16 residues in the CDR3. This chain's CDR3 is CASSTSGTLSYNEQFF. Written as DNA, the CDR3 is TGTGCCAGCAGTACTAGCGGGACTCTCTCCTACAATGAGCAGTTCTTC.

J is TRBJ2-7 and V is TRBV7-2; no firm D call. In germline, CDR1 is SGHTA, CDR2 FQGNSA. The CDR3 runs to 13 residues. V dropped 0 bases and J dropped 6 bases, with 9 bases sitting between them. The chain's CDR3 is CASSLATVGEQYF. The CDR3 region has the DNA TGTGCCAGCAGCTTAGCCACCGTCGGCGAGCAGTACTTC.

The chain recombines TRBV11-2 with TRBJ1-3; D gene uncertain. Germline V gene data show CDR1 as SGHAT and CDR2 as FQNNGV. This CDR3 has 13 amino acids. The V and J ends lost 6 bases and 2 bases respectively, with 8 bases between them. CDR3 sequence reads: CASSPQTGNTIYF. The CDR3 coding sequence is TGTGCCAGCAGTCCTCAGACTGGAAACACCATATATTTT.

V usage is TRBV5-6 and J usage is TRBJ2-2; D gene unclear. CDR1 is SGHDT, CDR2 YYEEEE, per germline. Trimming took 0 bases from V and 6 from J, leaving 6 bases between them. This CDR3 has 13 residues. The CDR3 protein is CASSLDGAGELFF. The CDR3, as DNA: TGTGCCAGCAGCTTGGATGGAGCCGGGGAGCTGTTTTTT.

V is TRBV7-9 and J is TRBJ2-2; 7 nucleotides agree with TRBD2. CDR1 is SEHNR, CDR2 FQNEAQ, per germline (reference sequence). This CDR3 contains 16 residues. With V trimmed by 4 bases and J by 2 bases, 7 bases remained unmatched. The CDR3 protein is CASSSPSGPNTGELFF. The DNA for the CDR3 is TGTGCCAGCAGCTCACCTAGCGGCCCTAACACCGGGGAGCTGTTTTTT.

There are a few counts of this clone. The chain joins TRBV27 to TRBJ1-2, with a weak D call TRBD1 (5 bases). Germline CDR1 MNHEY, CDR2 SMNVEV (reference sequence). CDR3 size: 13 residues. V lost 5 bases to trimming and J lost 8 bases, with 15 bases between them. CDR3 loop: CASSPLRDRGYTF. The CDR3 nucleotides read TGTGCCAGCAGTCCCCTCAGGGACCGCGGCTACACCTTC.

The chain carries TRBV4-3 and TRBJ2-2; TRBD1 matches at 8 bases. V dropped 0 bases and J dropped 5; count of bases not matched to a gene: 8. Germline CDR1 LGHNA, CDR2 YSLEER. This CDR3 is built from 17 residues. CDR3 protein: CASSQDPGQGRTGELFF. CDR3 nucleotides: TGCGCCAGCAGCCAAGATCCTGGACAGGGCCGGACCGGGGAGCTGTTTTTT.

The chain couples TRBV4-3 to TRBJ2-2, with TRBD2 matching 10 bases. V lost 0 bases to trimming and J lost 4 bases; unmatched junction nucleotides: 5. Per the germline V gene, CDR1 is LGHNA and CDR2 is YSLEER. The CDR3 runs 17 residues. CDR3 DNA: TGCGCCAGCAGCCAAGATAAGCGGGGGGGCATCACCGGGGAGCTGTTTTTT. It encodes CASSQDKRGGITGELFF.

The chain employs TRBV7-8 and TRBJ1-1; 9 nucleotides line up with TRBD1. The ends lost 0 bases at V and 5 bases at J; junction bases unmatched: 4. The CDR3 loop spans 15 amino acids. CDR1 is SGHVS, CDR2 FQNEAQ, per germline. In DNA, the CDR3 is TGTGCCAGCAGCTTAGCGGGACAGGGAGAAACTGAAGCTTTCTTT. This encodes CASSLAGQGETEAFF. Full variable domain (outside the CDR3, taken from reference TRBV7-8 and TRBJ1-1): GAGVSQSPRYKVAKRGQDVALRCDPISGHVSLFWYQQALGQGPEFLTYFQNEAQLDKSGLPSDRFFAERPEGSVSTLKIQRTQQEDSAVYLCASSLAGQGETEAFFGQGTRLTVV.